This T cell receptor beta chain was recovered during a study of cytomegalovirus exposure and HLA in healthy donors listed by TCRdb under 2017. For the study in its entirety: In an earlier analysis of fewer than 750 of the donors, roughly 300 Gb of sequence data and 90 million to 130 million unique TCR beta sequences from 150 million to 200 million T cells were reported. An early release that covered some 630 HLA-typed donors contained about 300 gigabases of sequencing data and about 93 million unique TCR sequences. Of the 398 genotyped donors, approximately 80% fell in the genetic ancestry cluster associated with self-reported Caucasian donors. The study aimed to test whether cataloging public T cell receptors could reveal signatures of past pathogen exposure. The study profiled the T cell repertoires of 666 subjects by immunosequencing and related them to cytomegalovirus serostatus. Along with the roughly 670-subject first cohort, a separate validation cohort of 120 different subjects was used. To predict cytomegalovirus infection status, the study brought together high-throughput TCR immunosequencing, statistical association of individual TCRs with disease status, and machine learning. A later analysis re-examined previously published TCR beta repertoires from hundreds of donors and added high-resolution HLA genotyping to investigate patterns of TCR occurrence. The later analysis used no new phenotypic data to find candidate immune exposures, relying instead on TCR beta sequences and their occurrence across donors. An earlier analysis of 587 of the donors used high-throughput TCR beta sequencing to judge whether each TCR beta V gene segment behaved as functional or pseudogenic. Donor age, sex, ethnicity and CMV serostatus were compiled alongside the repertoire data. A later genetic analysis took genome-wide SNP genotypes for about 65% of the roughly 670 donors and used that subset as a discovery cohort. All discovery cohort repertoires had been generated using a single sequencing platform. HLA typing covered class I and class II loci at four-digit resolution. The number of typed donors differed by locus: 629-630 for A, B, C, DRB1 and DQB1; some 540 for DQA1; about 600 for DPA1; and around 490 for DPB1. A handful of DR-DQ haplotypes were treated as single units for association and clustering because of strong linkage in the cohort. On average, roughly 240,000 unique TCR beta nucleotide sequences were sequenced per donor among fewer than 500 genotyped donors of the cohort, with roughly 20% of those sequences being non-productive.

Overall study outcomes, separate from this receptor: According to the authors, the approach could potentially be generalized to other disease states and immunological phenotypes. Because HLA typing was unavailable for some donors at each locus, only the typed subset was used in association tests. Compared with equally common non-associated chains, HLA-associated TCR beta chains in a later analysis were more clonally expanded and had lower generation probabilities. Over 15 rarely observed V segments, including chromosome 9 orphons, were excluded from the earlier analysis of 550 to 700 of the donors because counts were too low. A further reported finding was that TCR beta sequences accurately predicted the HLA-A and HLA-B alleles for most subjects in the first cohort. An association between a missense DCLRE1C variant and V-gene and J-gene trimming of TCR beta chains was found in a later genetic analysis and replicated in an independent cohort. Sequencing depth was assumed to be roughly uniform across donors in the presence/absence analyses, though that assumption may not hold. In a later analysis, several top co-occurrence clusters were reported to appear linked to parvovirus B19, influenza, CMV and Epstein-Barr virus. Because the 87-base-pair reads could not distinguish some IMGT-functional V segments, including TRBV6-2 and TRBV6-3, those segments were excluded. In an earlier analysis of under 600 of the donors, most TCR beta V segments were observed in productive rearrangements about 87% or about 30% of the time, broadly matching IMGT annotations. Compared with the approximately 700-donor mean, donors in an Asian-associated ancestry cluster had fewer N-insertions in productive TCRs, according to a later genetic analysis. While some public TCRs were present in many individuals, most TCR sequences turned up only very rarely across donors. In this cohort, only TCR beta chains were sequenced, and detectable features were limited by the absence of alpha or paired-chain data. In vitro tests confirmed that a few of the cytomegalovirus-associated TCR beta chains recognize cytomegalovirus antigens. A later analysis found that most CMV-associated TCR beta chains appeared HLA-restricted, with HLA associations seemingly driven largely by CMV exposure. According to a later analysis, TCR association rates differed among HLA loci, with DRB1 alleles showing the most associated TCRs and HLA-C alleles showing the fewest. A cluster of highly shared sequence variants was judged likely to be a technical artifact of the sequencing pipeline. Specific HLA alleles were associated with 15,000 to 20,000 TCR beta sequences at a false discovery rate of 0.05 in a later analysis. Immune exposure information for the cohort was limited to CMV serostatus. The classifier was reported to diagnose cytomegalovirus status with high specificity and sensitivity in both the original cohort and the validation cohort. Correlated functional status among segregating V segments might reflect linkage disequilibrium, but an unknown experimental factor could not be ruled out. When HLA alleles, especially DR and DQ, strongly co-occurred, TCR associations were difficult to assign to individual alleles. The study listed 170 or so TCR beta chains as associated with cytomegalovirus.

As to this clone: Its binding antigen is unknown. Base qualities are not recorded, but no much larger clone differs from it by a single base.

The CDR3 starts with the cysteine, ends with the phenylalanine, and has 15 residues. Only the CDR3 DNA is retained, 45 bases long and in frame from the first base. CDR1 and CDR2 (SGHTA, FQGNSA) derive from the germline V gene. V has 6 bases trimmed and J has 5 bases trimmed; junction bases matching no gene number 6. In total, just over 650 healthy bone marrow donors made up the cohort. At the time of sampling, every cohort member was nominally healthy, though immune exposures that went unrecorded were likely present. The donor was CMV seronegative and belonged to the group of 352 seronegative cohort members. A peripheral blood sample was collected from each donor, and TCR beta sequencing was performed on peripheral blood mononuclear cells. The Qiagen DNeasy Blood Extraction Kit was used to extract genomic DNA from the blood cell samples. Library prep was done by the immunoSEQ multiplex PCR assay. A mixture of 60 forward primers for TCR Vbeta segments and 13 reverse primers for TCR Jbeta segments was used in the multiplex PCR. Amplification of the CDR3 region of rearranged TCR beta genes was performed with a multiplex PCR assay on genomic DNA. Amplified TCR beta libraries were sequenced as 87-base-pair reads on the Illumina HiSeq System. Per the source publication's procedure: Across the 500 to 850 repertoires, a later analysis counted some 80 million unique TCR beta chains, 9.5 million to 12 million of which were shared by at least two donors. Raw reads were error-corrected and collapsed into unique sequences by a nearest-neighbor algorithm in which closely related sequences were merged to remove PCR and sequencing errors. Alignment of CDR3 sequences to IMGT reference sequences was used to assign V, D and J gene segments. Each retained sequence needed at least a six-nucleotide match to both a V gene segment and a J gene segment. Rearrangements were classified as productive when the CDR3 lacked stop codons and remained in frame with V and J, and all other rearrangements were classified as non-productive. CDR3 was defined by IMGT convention, running from the second conserved V-encoded cysteine to the conserved J-encoded phenylalanine. In an earlier analysis of approximately 590 of the donors, sequences lacking an unambiguous match to a single V gene segment were excluded. An earlier analysis of several hundred of the donors called V segments functional above 56.7% productive rearrangements and segregating when the between-donor standard deviation exceeded 5%. A statistical classification framework was built for diagnosing cytomegalovirus status from the catalog of TCR beta chain sequences. In a later analysis, V and J genes were assigned by comparing TCR nucleotide sequences against IMGT/GENE-DB human TR gene sequences. In a later analysis, CDR3 sequences and most-parsimonious VDJ recombination scenarios were assigned using the TCRdist pipeline. In a later analysis, each TCR beta chain was defined by its CDR3 amino acid sequence together with its V-gene family, and reads without a unique V-gene family were excluded. As a way to deal with suspected cross-contamination and a sequencing artifact, a later analysis dropped over 550 nucleotide sequences that were highly shared and had low generation probability. For each public chain, a later analysis derived a clonal expansion index from normalized ranks of inferred template counts within each repertoire. In a later analysis, generation probabilities were computed using a VDJ recombination model fitted to out-of-frame rearrangements, and the results were checked against IGoR. Hypergeometric tests were used in a later analysis to score TCR-TCR, TCR-HLA and TCR-CMV co-occurrence, with a repertoire-size bias correction applied to the TCR pairs. To estimate false discovery rates, a later analysis permuted the HLA or CMV assignments 20 times. A later analysis grouped co-occurring TCRs with DBSCAN, adding TCRdist sequence similarity when clustering within HLA-allele-positive subsets. Repertoires with fewer than 30,000 or more than 120,000 public chains were left out of co-occurrence clustering, as were roughly five repertoires with anomalous nucleotide sharing. Sourced from immuneACCESS, this table was stored by TCRdb with only in-frame sequences that have V and J called. A share of the clones is absent; for the studies checked, an unresolved V gene accounts for under half, and the remainder has no known explanation. That table furnishes V, J and clone size, whereas the DNA furnished D and trimming. The sample records around 200,000 clones, approximately 81% of which are singletons. The ten largest clones represent 3.8% of the sample.

The material sequenced was PBMCs. The origin of this receptor is a man over 45 in good health and CMV-seronegative. The chain couples TRBV7-2 to TRBJ2-1; the central 11 bases match TRBD2. The CDR3 sequence is CASRFSGGAHNEQFF. The DNA sequence is as follows: TGTGCCAGCAGGTTTAGCGGGGGGGCCCACAATGAGCAGTTCTTC. With all but the CDR3 taken from the reference TRBV7-2 and TRBJ2-1 genes, the full variable domain is: GAGVSQSPSNKVTEKGKDVELRCDPISGHTALYWYRQSLGQGLEFLIYFQGNSAPDKSGLPSDRFSAERTGGSVSTLTIQRTQQEDSAVYLCASRFSGGAHNEQFFGPGTRLTVL.